Presented here are 17 T cell receptor beta chains from one specimen sequenced in a study of T cell responses to AZD1222 COVID-19 vaccine. Profiled with immunoSEQ multiplex PCR; TCRdb holds only in-frame clones, not every one. The data show 100,000 or so clones, 70% to 90% seen once. This specimen consisted of peripheral blood, obtained on day 0 of AZD1222 vaccination. The receptors shown here come from an adult in good health.

This clone was counted between two and nine times. The chain joins TRBV5-4 to TRBJ1-4; no definite D call. V was cut by 1 base and J by 7 bases, with 5 bases left in between. The CDR3 sequence is 12 residues long. CDR1 is SGHNT, CDR2 YYREEE, per germline (reference sequence). CDR3: CASSLIGEKLFF. The DNA of the CDR3 is TGTGCCAGCAGCTTGATTGGTGAAAAACTGTTTTTT.

This rearrangement joins TRBV4-2 to TRBJ2-3, with 7 bases lining up with TRBD2. Germline V lookup: CDR1 LGHNA, CDR2 YNFKEQ. V shed 8 bases and J 0 bases; nucleotides not matched to a gene: 2. The CDR3 contains 13 residues. CDR3 protein: CASGGGSTDTQYF. In DNA, the CDR3 is TGTGCCAGCGGGGGGGGGAGCACAGATACGCAGTATTTT.

V usage is TRBV7-2 and J usage is TRBJ2-1; D remains unclear. CDR1 SGHTA and CDR2 FQGNSA come from the germline V gene. Trimming cost V 0 bases and J 3 bases, with 0 bases left between them. The CDR3 runs to 12 residues. This CDR3 is CASSLAYNEQFF. The CDR3 DNA sequence: TGTGCCAGCAGCTTAGCCTACAATGAGCAGTTCTTC.

This sequence joins TRBV28 and TRBJ1-2, with TRBD1 matching 8 bases. V dropped 6 bases and J dropped 1; count of bases not matched to a gene: 13. The germline CDR1 and CDR2 sequences are MDHEN and SYDVKM. CDR3 length equals 17 residues. DNA of the CDR3: TGTGCCAGCAGCCTACCCCGGGCAGACAGGGGTAACTATGGCTACACCTTC. Translation: CASSLPRADRGNYGYTF.

The chain employs TRBV7-9 and TRBJ2-1; 9 nucleotides match TRBD1. This CDR3 has 16 amino acids. The V gene end was trimmed by 3 bases and the J gene end by 0 bases; junction bases not matched to a gene: 3. Germline loops: CDR1 SEHNR, CDR2 FQNEAQ (reference sequence). As DNA, the CDR3 is TGTGCCAGCAGCTTGGGACAGGGATTCTCCTACAATGAGCAGTTCTTC. This codes for CASSLGQGFSYNEQFF.

The rearrangement joins TRBV7-2 to TRBJ1-4, with no clear D. V shed 0 bases and J shed 12 bases, with 11 bases lying between them. Germline V gene lookup returns CDR1 SGHTA and CDR2 FQGNSA. The CDR3 spans 13 residues. In DNA, the CDR3 is TGTGCCAGCAGCTTAGCGGGGTATTCGCAACTGTTTTTT. Protein sequence: CASSLAGYSQLFF.

The chain couples TRBV7-2 to TRBJ1-2; D uncertain. The V end was cut by 6 bases, the J end by 1 base, with 12 bases between. The CDR3 is 14 residues long. The germline CDR1 and CDR2 sequences are SGHTA and FQGNSA. The CDR3 DNA reads TGTGCCAGCAGTCCGACGGCGGTTAACTATGGCTACACCTTC. Its translation: CASSPTAVNYGYTF.

This sequence joins TRBV6-5 and TRBJ1-6; unclear D gene. The V end lost 0 bases, the J end lost 8 bases, and 8 bases lay between the germline ends. Germline CDR1 is MNHEY and CDR2 is SVGAGI. This CDR3 spans 14 amino acids. The CDR3 bases are TGTGCCAGCAGTTACTCCACATTGGATTCACCCCTCCACTTT. Protein product: CASSYSTLDSPLHF.

Details on this clone: At one end, the junction sequence differs from germline, possibly due to a read error. This chain connects TRBV7-8 to TRBJ2-7, with TRBD2 matching over 10 bases. The CDR3 runs 15 residues. The V gene's germline CDR1 is SGHVS and CDR2 FQNEAQ. The CDR3 is CACSPSGGDTYEQYF. The CDR3 nucleotides are TGTGCCTGCAGCCCGAGCGGGGGGGACACCTACGAGCAGTACTTC.

This clone was counted a single time. The chain joins TRBV7-8 to TRBJ1-2, with D maybe TRBD1 (5 bases). CDR1 and CDR2 from the germline V gene are SGHVS and FQNEAQ. The V and J ends lost 1 base and 2 bases respectively, with 8 bases between them. CDR3 size: 14 residues. CDR3 protein: CASSLDRRNYGYTF. The CDR3 region has the DNA TGTGCCAGCAGCTTAGACAGGCGGAACTATGGCTACACCTTC.

This chain links TRBV6-5 with TRBJ2-7, with 10 bases matching TRBD1. V lost 6 bases to trimming and J lost 1 base; unmatched junction nucleotides: 3. Per the germline V gene, CDR1 is MNHEY and CDR2 is SVGAGI. The CDR3 has 14 residues. This CDR3 reads CASSGTGASYEQYF. DNA for the CDR3: TGTGCCAGCAGCGGGACAGGGGCTTCCTACGAGCAGTACTTC.

This clone was counted once. This chain connects TRBV28 to TRBJ1-3, with D possibly being TRBD1 (6 bases). This CDR3 comprises 15 residues. Germline CDR1 reads MDHEN; CDR2 reads SYDVKM. Trimming took 10 bases from V and 2 from J, leaving 18 bases between them. The chain's CDR3 is CATLNRARPGNTIYF. CDR3 sequence (DNA): TGTGCCACCCTAAACAGGGCCCGGCCTGGAAACACCATATATTTT.

V usage is TRBV5-4 and J usage is TRBJ2-3; 10 nucleotides align to TRBD1. CDR1 and CDR2 (germline): SGHNT, YYREEE (reference sequence). CDR3 length: 15 residues. Trimming took 5 bases from V and 3 from J; bases not matched to a gene: 6. The CDR3 sequence: CASSGGTGVTDTQYF. CDR3 nucleotide sequence: TGTGCCAGCAGTGGGGGGACAGGGGTGACAGATACGCAGTATTTT.

The V call is TRBV7-9, the J call TRBJ1-2; 7 bases map to TRBD1. V was pared by 5 bases and J by 7 bases, with 7 bases of the junction left unmatched. The CDR3 totals 13 residues. Germline CDR1 and CDR2: SEHNR and FQNEAQ (reference sequence). The chain's CDR3 is CASSHDRESGYTF. CDR3 coding DNA: TGTGCCAGCAGCCATGACAGGGAAAGTGGCTACACCTTC.

The V and J genes are TRBV6-5 and TRBJ1-1; tentatively, D is TRBD1 (6 bases). CDR3 length equals 13 residues. Per germline, CDR1 MNHEY and CDR2 SVGAGI. Between the trimmed V and J ends, which lost 6 bases and 0 bases, there was a span of 8 bases. This CDR3 is CASRRGVNTEAFF. For the CDR3, the DNA is TGTGCCAGCAGAAGGGGGGTGAACACTGAAGCTTTCTTT.

This clone was detected once. The chain has TRBV5-1 and TRBJ1-1, with D unclear. The CDR3 has 15 amino acids. From germline, CDR1 is SGHRS and CDR2 YFSETQ. V gave up 1 base and J gave up 1 base, with 11 bases separating them. The CDR3 DNA reads as TGCGCCAGCAGCTTGAATAGCGAACCGAACACTGAAGCTTTCTTT. Translating gives CASSLNSEPNTEAFF.

The chain uses TRBV6-5 and TRBJ1-5, with 7 bases lining up with TRBD1. CDR1 and CDR2 from the germline V gene are MNHEY and SVGAGI. The V gene end was trimmed by 9 bases and the J gene end by 7 bases; junction bases not matched to a gene: 12. The length of the CDR3 is 14 residues. The CDR3 nucleotides read TGTGCCAGTGGCGCAATGGCAGGGGGACAGCCCCAGCATTTT. Its translation is CASGAMAGGQPQHF.